The entry below describes one T cell receptor beta chain. What it binds is not known. The sample originates from a study of beta chain features in type 1 diabetes. Every bit of the isolated RNA underwent reverse transcription, so sequencing read expressed TCRB transcripts. The method was immunoSEQ multiplex PCR; TCRdb's version includes in-frame clones alone and lacks a portion of them. The sample lists 200,000 to 250,000 clones; about 15% were seen once. CDR1 is SGHDT and CDR2 is YYEEEE in the germline V gene. Trimming removed 5 bases at V and 1 base at J, with 14 bases between. This CDR3 comprises 15 residues. Study results and caveats: Researchers report that Type 1 diabetes patients had moderately but significantly shorter TCRB CDR3s across all four CD4+ subsets.

Sequenced sample: naive CD4+ T cells from blood. The clonotype was recovered from a man younger than 40 with type 1 diabetes. The chain has TRBV5-6 and TRBJ2-3, with D possibly matching TRBD1 (6 bases). The CDR3 is CASRRTDRGTDTQYF. In DNA, the CDR3 is TGTGCCAGCAGGCGGACAGATCGCGGCACAGATACGCAGTATTTT. Full variable domain (rest looked up from reference TRBV5-6 and TRBJ2-3): DAGVTQSPTHLIKTRGQQVTLRCSPKSGHDTVSWYQQALGQGPQFIFQYYEEEERQRGNFPDRFSGHQFPNYSSELNVNALLLGDSALYLCASRRTDRGTDTQYFGPGTRLTVL.